Listed below are T cell receptor beta chains from one sample, sequenced in a study of OX40 agonist ivuxolimab in advanced cancers. Profiling relied on immunoSEQ multiplex PCR, and the TCRdb table lists in-frame clones only, not all of them. The sample records about 48,000 clones, over 75% being singletons. The starting material was CD4+ or CD8+ T cells sorted from blood, obtained in a trial of the OX40 agonist ivuxolimab. The receptors here all came from an adult with an advanced solid tumor such as melanoma, head and neck, liver or kidney cancer. Each CDR3 is given with its conserved first and last residue. A D gene is named only where the DNA matches it firmly. Clone size is stated in some rows and not others, as once, few, many or a class when expanded.

v_call: TRBV19
d_call: TRBD2
clone_size: .
j_call: TRBJ2-1
cdr3_nt: TGTGCCAGTAGTTCCTGGACTAGCGGGAGGAATGAGCAGTTCTTC
cdr3_aa: CASSSWTSGRNEQFF

v_call: TRBV7-2
d_call: TRBD1
clone_size: .
j_call: TRBJ2-3
cdr3_nt: TGTGCCAGCAGCTTAGTGGGCAGGGGGCAGACAGATACGCAGTATTTT
cdr3_aa: CASSLVGRGQTDTQYF

v_call: TRBV30
d_call: .
clone_size: .
j_call: TRBJ2-7
cdr3_nt: TGTGCCTGGAGCGACGAGAGACCCTACGAGCAGTACTTC
cdr3_aa: CAWSDERPYEQYF

v_call: TRBV5-6
d_call: .
clone_size: .
j_call: TRBJ2-5
cdr3_nt: TGTGCCAGCAGCTTGGGGACTGAAGAGGAGACCCAGTACTTC
cdr3_aa: CASSLGTEEETQYF

v_call: TRBV5-5
d_call: .
clone_size: .
j_call: TRBJ1-5
cdr3_nt: TGTGCCAGCAGCTTGGGTGGTCTGGAGAATAGCAATCAGCCCCAGCATTTT
cdr3_aa: CASSLGGLENSNQPQHF

v_call: TRBV9
d_call: TRBD1
clone_size: .
j_call: TRBJ1-4
cdr3_nt: TGTGCCAGCAGCCAAACAGGGGGGGCTAATGAAAAACTGTTTTTT
cdr3_aa: CASSQTGGANEKLFF

v_call: TRBV9
d_call: TRBD1
clone_size: .
j_call: TRBJ2-1
cdr3_nt: TGTGCCAGCAGCTCCTGGACAGGGGGCCCATACAATGAGCAGTTCTTC
cdr3_aa: CASSSWTGGPYNEQFF

v_call: TRBV29-1
d_call: .
clone_size: .
j_call: TRBJ2-3
cdr3_nt: TGCAGCGCGGGAGATGGGGGCACAGATACGCAGTATTTT
cdr3_aa: CSAGDGGTDTQYF

v_call: TRBV19
d_call: .
clone_size: .
j_call: TRBJ1-5
cdr3_nt: TGTGCCAGTACCCTTGGCAATCAGCCCCAGCATTTT
cdr3_aa: CASTLGNQPQHF

v_call: TRBV5-4
d_call: .
clone_size: .
j_call: TRBJ2-7
cdr3_nt: TGTGCCAGCAGCTCTACAGGAAACGAGCAGTACTTC
cdr3_aa: CASSSTGNEQYF

v_call: TRBV5-1
d_call: TRBD2
clone_size: .
j_call: TRBJ2-4
cdr3_nt: TGCGCCAGCAGCTTGGGACTAGCGGGGGGTTTGACCAAAAACATTCAGTACTTC
cdr3_aa: CASSLGLAGGLTKNIQYF

v_call: TRBV29-1
d_call: .
clone_size: .
j_call: TRBJ2-1
cdr3_nt: TGCAGCGTGGAGTCATTCAGAGAGCAGTTCTTC
cdr3_aa: CSVESFREQFF

v_call: TRBV19
d_call: .
clone_size: .
j_call: TRBJ2-1
cdr3_nt: TGTGCCAGTAGTACCGTCCCGGATAATGGGCAGTTCTTC
cdr3_aa: CASSTVPDNGQFF

v_call: TRBV9
d_call: .
clone_size: .
j_call: TRBJ2-1
cdr3_nt: TGTGCCAGCAGCGTAGCTGGCCAGCGGATATACAATGAGCAGTTCTTC
cdr3_aa: CASSVAGQRIYNEQFF

v_call: TRBV29-1
d_call: TRBD1
clone_size: few
j_call: TRBJ1-2
cdr3_nt: TGCAGCGTGGGCCCGGACAGGGGGCAAAAGGGCTATGGCTACACCTTC
cdr3_aa: CSVGPDRGQKGYGYTF

v_call: TRBV7-6
d_call: TRBD1
clone_size: .
j_call: TRBJ1-2
cdr3_nt: TGTGCCAGCAGCCAGGACAGGGGTGGAAGTGGCTACACCTTC
cdr3_aa: CASSQDRGGSGYTF

v_call: TRBV7-8
d_call: .
clone_size: .
j_call: TRBJ1-5
cdr3_nt: TGTGCCAGCAGCCCGCGAGGGGGGAGCAATCAGCCCCAGCATTTT
cdr3_aa: CASSPRGGSNQPQHF

v_call: TRBV5-6
d_call: .
clone_size: medium-sized
j_call: TRBJ1-6
cdr3_nt: TGTGCCAGCAGCTTGGAAAGGGCCCCAAATTCACCCCTCCACTTT
cdr3_aa: CASSLERAPNSPLHF

v_call: TRBV28
d_call: TRBD1
clone_size: .
j_call: TRBJ2-7
cdr3_nt: TGTGCCAGCAGTTTATCCCGGGACAGGAATACCTACGAGCAGTACTTC
cdr3_aa: CASSLSRDRNTYEQYF

v_call: TRBV19
d_call: .
clone_size: .
j_call: TRBJ2-1
cdr3_nt: TGTGCCAGTAGTATAGTCGACAATTCTGAGCAGTTCTTC
cdr3_aa: CASSIVDNSEQFF

v_call: TRBV27
d_call: .
clone_size: .
j_call: TRBJ1-4
cdr3_nt: TGTGCCAGCAGTTTATACGCAACTAATGAAAAACTGTTTTTT
cdr3_aa: CASSLYATNEKLFF

v_call: TRBV15
d_call: TRBD1
clone_size: few
j_call: TRBJ1-2
cdr3_nt: TGTGCCACCAGCAGTAACAGGGGGGACCCTGGCTACACCTTC
cdr3_aa: CATSSNRGDPGYTF

v_call: TRBV15
d_call: .
clone_size: .
j_call: TRBJ1-1
cdr3_nt: TGTGCCACCAGCATTGGCGGGGACGGACACCAGGCAGCTTTCTTT
cdr3_aa: CATSIGGDGHQAAFF

v_call: TRBV7-9
d_call: TRBD2
clone_size: .
j_call: TRBJ2-7
cdr3_nt: TGTGCCAGCAGCTTAGAACCCGGGACTAACTACGAGCAGTACTTC
cdr3_aa: CASSLEPGTNYEQYF

v_call: TRBV28
d_call: .
clone_size: .
j_call: TRBJ1-5
cdr3_nt: TGTGCCAGCAGGGAGGGGAGTCAGCCCCAGCATTTT
cdr3_aa: CASREGSQPQHF

v_call: TRBV7-7
d_call: .
clone_size: .
j_call: TRBJ2-1
cdr3_nt: TGTGCTAGCGGCAGGGCTGGGGACAATGAGCAGTTCTTC
cdr3_aa: CASGRAGDNEQFF

v_call: TRBV6-1
d_call: .
clone_size: few
j_call: TRBJ2-7
cdr3_nt: TGTGCCAGCGGGGCAAGGGACGGTGATTCCTACGAGCAGTACTTC
cdr3_aa: CASGARDGDSYEQYF

v_call: TRBV5-1
d_call: TRBD2
clone_size: .
j_call: TRBJ2-1
cdr3_nt: TGCGCCAGCAGCTTCTTCGGACTAGCGGGAGGGGGGCTCAAGAACAATGAGCAGTTCTTC
cdr3_aa: CASSFFGLAGGGLKNNEQFF

v_call: TRBV9
d_call: .
clone_size: .
j_call: TRBJ1-1
cdr3_nt: TGTGCCAGCAGCGAGGGGACGGCGAGCACTGAAGCTTTCTTT
cdr3_aa: CASSEGTASTEAFF

v_call: TRBV5-4
d_call: .
clone_size: .
j_call: TRBJ2-7
cdr3_nt: TGCGCCAGCAGCCAAGATGACAGCACCTACGAGCAGTACTTC
cdr3_aa: CASSQDDSTYEQYF

v_call: TRBV19
d_call: TRBD2
clone_size: .
j_call: TRBJ2-3
cdr3_nt: TGTGCCAGTAGTATCGGCGGGGGGTTAGATACGCAGTATTTT
cdr3_aa: CASSIGGGLDTQYF

v_call: TRBV27
d_call: TRBD2
clone_size: .
j_call: TRBJ2-5
cdr3_nt: TGTGCCAGCAGTTTAATTAGCGGGGCCCAAGAGACCCAGTACTTC
cdr3_aa: CASSLISGAQETQYF

v_call: TRBV19
d_call: TRBD2
clone_size: .
j_call: TRBJ2-7
cdr3_nt: TGTGCCAGTAGTGCGGGACTAGCGAACTACGAGCAGTACTTC
cdr3_aa: CASSAGLANYEQYF

v_call: TRBV7-2
d_call: .
clone_size: .
j_call: TRBJ2-7
cdr3_nt: TGTGCCAGCAGCTTATATCTGGGAGTAGGCTACGAGCAGTACTTC
cdr3_aa: CASSLYLGVGYEQYF

v_call: TRBV4-2
d_call: TRBD1
clone_size: .
j_call: TRBJ1-1
cdr3_nt: TGTGCCAGCAGCCAAAAACAGGGGATCTATCAAGAAGCTTTCTTT
cdr3_aa: CASSQKQGIYQEAFF

v_call: TRBV6-6
d_call: .
clone_size: .
j_call: TRBJ2-1
cdr3_nt: TGTGCCAGCAGTTACTCGCGTGCAGACAATGAGCAGTTCTTC
cdr3_aa: CASSYSRADNEQFF

v_call: TRBV7-9
d_call: TRBD2
clone_size: .
j_call: TRBJ2-1
cdr3_nt: TGTGCCAGCAGCCGGACTAGCGGGGGAACCCACAATGAGCAGTTCTTC
cdr3_aa: CASSRTSGGTHNEQFF

v_call: TRBV28
d_call: .
clone_size: .
j_call: TRBJ2-3
cdr3_nt: TGTGCCAGCAGTTTAAGTGCGATCCAGAACACAGATACGCAGTATTTT
cdr3_aa: CASSLSAIQNTDTQYF

v_call: TRBV19
d_call: TRBD2
clone_size: .
j_call: TRBJ2-7
cdr3_nt: TGTGCCAGTAGCGCCGGGACTAGCGAGTTCTACGAGCAGTACTTC
cdr3_aa: CASSAGTSEFYEQYF

v_call: TRBV21-1
d_call: .
clone_size: once
j_call: TRBJ1-5
cdr3_nt: TGTGCCAGCAGCAAGACCACAGGCCACAATCAGCCCCAGCATTTT
cdr3_aa: CASSKTTGHNQPQHF

v_call: TRBV7-9
d_call: .
clone_size: .
j_call: TRBJ2-1
cdr3_nt: TGTGCCAGCAGCTCAGGGACTTCCTACAATGAGCAGTTCTTC
cdr3_aa: CASSSGTSYNEQFF

v_call: TRBV9
d_call: TRBD1
clone_size: few
j_call: TRBJ1-2
cdr3_nt: TGTGCCAGCAGCCCCGGGGGGACAGGCTCCTATGGCTACACCTTC
cdr3_aa: CASSPGGTGSYGYTF

v_call: TRBV7-9
d_call: TRBD2
clone_size: once
j_call: TRBJ2-3
cdr3_nt: TGTGCCAGCAGCTTAAGGGGCGGGCTAGCGGGAGTGGCAGATACGCAGTATTTT
cdr3_aa: CASSLRGGLAGVADTQYF

v_call: TRBV7-9
d_call: TRBD1
clone_size: .
j_call: TRBJ2-2
cdr3_nt: TGTGCCAGCAGCTTGAGGGACAGGAACACCGGGGAGCTGTTTTTT
cdr3_aa: CASSLRDRNTGELFF

v_call: TRBV2
d_call: .
clone_size: .
j_call: TRBJ1-1
cdr3_nt: TGTGCCAGCAGTGGGGGGAACACTGAAGCTTTCTTT
cdr3_aa: CASSGGNTEAFF

v_call: TRBV5-1
d_call: .
clone_size: .
j_call: TRBJ1-5
cdr3_nt: TGCGCCAGCAGCTTGGGATGGGGGGACGGGCCCCAGCATTTT
cdr3_aa: CASSLGWGDGPQHF

v_call: TRBV11-2
d_call: .
clone_size: .
j_call: TRBJ2-3
cdr3_nt: TGTGCCAGCAGCTTAGAGTCTCTGGCTCCGGATACGCAGTATTTT
cdr3_aa: CASSLESLAPDTQYF

v_call: TRBV7-6
d_call: TRBD2
clone_size: .
j_call: TRBJ2-3
cdr3_nt: TGTGCCAGCAGCTTAGGGGGACTAGTTACAGATACGCAGTATTTT
cdr3_aa: CASSLGGLVTDTQYF

v_call: TRBV10-3
d_call: TRBD2
clone_size: .
j_call: TRBJ2-7
cdr3_nt: TGTGCCATCAGTGAACGGGGGGATTCCTACGAGCAGTACTTC
cdr3_aa: CAISERGDSYEQYF

v_call: TRBV5-8
d_call: .
clone_size: .
j_call: TRBJ2-7
cdr3_nt: TGTGCCAGCAGCCGTTCCCCGGGACTCCGCTACGAGCAGTACTTC
cdr3_aa: CASSRSPGLRYEQYF